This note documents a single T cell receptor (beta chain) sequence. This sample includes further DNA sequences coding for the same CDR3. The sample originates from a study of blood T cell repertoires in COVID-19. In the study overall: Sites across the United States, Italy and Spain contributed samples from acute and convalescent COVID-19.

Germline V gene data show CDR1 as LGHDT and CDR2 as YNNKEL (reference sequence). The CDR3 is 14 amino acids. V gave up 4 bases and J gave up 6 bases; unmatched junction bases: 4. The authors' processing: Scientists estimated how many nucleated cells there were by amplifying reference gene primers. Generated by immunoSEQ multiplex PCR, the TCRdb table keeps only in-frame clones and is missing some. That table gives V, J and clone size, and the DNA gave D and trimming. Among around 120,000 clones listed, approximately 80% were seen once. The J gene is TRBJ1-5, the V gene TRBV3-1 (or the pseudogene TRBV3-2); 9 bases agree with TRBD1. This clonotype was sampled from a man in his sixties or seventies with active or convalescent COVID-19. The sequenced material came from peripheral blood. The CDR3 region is CASSLGQGRQPQHF. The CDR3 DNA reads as TGTGCCAGCAGCCTCGGACAGGGGCGTCAGCCCCAGCATTTT.